Listed here are 8 T cell receptor beta chains from one sample, sequenced in a study of technical replicates of blood from a few donors. Clones were read by immunoSEQ multiplex PCR, and TCRdb kept only the in-frame ones, dropping some. The sample has about 72,000 clones, over 85% seen once. The specimen was T cells isolated from PBMCs. The receptors stem from a human donor in good health.

The chain employs TRBV6-5 and TRBJ1-2; no firm D call. Germline lookup yields CDR1 MNHEY and CDR2 SVGAGI. The CDR3 is 12 amino acids. V shed 7 bases and J shed 7 bases, with 13 bases lying between them. CDR3 coding DNA: TGTGCCAGCATATTGTTTATCTCTGGCTACACCTTC. It codes for CASILFISGYTF.

This rearrangement joins TRBV7-6 to TRBJ2-7, with 9 bases matching TRBD1. This CDR3 has 15 residues. V dropped 5 bases and J dropped 0; count of bases not matched to a gene: 5. Germline V gene sequence: CDR1 SGHVS, CDR2 FNYEAQ. CDR3 sequence: CASSMGQGVSYEQYF. The CDR3, as DNA: TGTGCCAGCAGCATGGGACAGGGTGTCTCCTACGAGCAGTACTTC.

The V call is TRBV25-1, the J call TRBJ2-3; D call uncertain. The V end lost 4 bases, the J end lost 1 base, and 3 bases lay between the germline ends. This CDR3 comprises 12 residues. In germline, CDR1 is MGHDK, CDR2 SYGVNS. The CDR3 loop reads CASSGRTDTQYF. The CDR3 DNA is TGTGCCAGCAGTGGGCGCACAGATACGCAGTATTTT. Supplemented by reference TRBV25-1 and TRBJ2-3, the full variable domain reads EADIYQTPRYLVIGTGKKITLECSQTMGHDKMYWYQQDPGMELHLIHYSYGVNSTEKGDLSSESTVSRIRTEHFPLTLESARPSHTSQYLCASSGRTDTQYFGPGTRLTVL.

This sequence joins TRBV7-9 and TRBJ2-1; 8 positions agree with TRBD2. V lost 4 bases, J lost 7 bases, and 6 bases stayed unmatched. The V gene's germline CDR1 is SEHNR and CDR2 FQNEAQ (reference sequence). The CDR3 covers 14 residues. The CDR3 protein is CASSSPGLENEQFF. DNA of the CDR3: TGTGCCAGCAGCTCCCCGGGACTAGAGAATGAGCAGTTCTTC.

This clone has only one observation. The J gene is TRBJ2-1, the V gene TRBV25-1; 9 bases line up with TRBD1. CDR1 and CDR2 from the germline V gene are MGHDK and SYGVNS. Trimming cost V 4 bases and J 7 bases; bases outside gene matches: 5. The CDR3 is 14 residues long. The CDR3 sequence: CASSGPDRGNEQFF. CDR3 in DNA: TGTGCCAGCAGTGGGCCGGACAGGGGTAATGAGCAGTTCTTC.

The V gene is TRBV10-3, the J gene TRBJ2-1; D is undetermined. Germline CDR1 reads ENHRY; CDR2 reads SYGVKD. This CDR3 contains 15 residues. V was cut by 0 bases and J by 6 bases, with 12 bases left in between. This CDR3 reads CAISESGQVGNEQFF. CDR3 DNA: TGTGCCATCAGTGAGTCGGGTCAGGTGGGCAATGAGCAGTTCTTC.

The gene calls are TRBV4-3 and TRBJ1-5, with D uncertain. CDR1 LGHNA and CDR2 YSLEER come from the germline V gene. This CDR3 has 14 residues. V was pared by 1 base and J by 4 bases, with 8 bases between. CDR3 DNA sequence: TGCGCCAGCAGCCAAGTTTACGGGAATCAGCCCCAGCATTTT. Encoded protein: CASSQVYGNQPQHF.

The gene calls are TRBV6-1 and TRBJ2-7, with D perhaps matching TRBD1 (6 bases). Per the germline V gene, CDR1 is MNHNS and CDR2 is SASEGT. The V end lost 5 bases, the J end lost 0 bases, and 11 bases lay between the germline ends. The length of the CDR3 is 14 residues. Written as DNA, the CDR3 is TGTGCCAGCAGTTCTATACAGGGCTCCTACGAGCAGTACTTC. It codes for CASSSIQGSYEQYF.